This paragraph reports one T cell receptor beta chain. Antigen specificity is unknown. This sample is part of a study of naive and memory T cell subsets. Study conclusions and caveats: Naive repertoires, especially CD8, held a few larger clonotypes, possibly memory cells re-expressing CD45RA. From naive to CM, EM and EMRA, diversity decreased and Gini increased. Between naive and memory subsets, TCR abundance power law exponents differed. Over 90% of naive TCR sequences appeared only once, unlike memory subsets. RNA-based TCR counts may shift with T cell activation and differentiation.

An equimolar mix of two oligonucleotides served as the beta constant-region primer for TRBC1 and TRBC2. The ligated cDNA underwent four PCR rounds using SP2 and nested alpha and beta constant-region primers. TCRdb processed the UMI-ligation and nested PCR reads anew with MiXCR; each CDR3 protein has one entry. The sample lists fewer than 150,000 distinct CDR3 sequences; approximately 21% were seen once. The germline V gene has CDR1 LNHDA and CDR2 SQIVND (reference sequence). The CDR3 spans 21 residues. J gave up 0 bases and V 8 bases, and 22 bases lay outside the gene matches. This receptor was taken from a human donor in good health. The sample taken for sequencing was naive CD8+ T cells from blood. This rearrangement joins TRBV19 to TRBJ2-2; 9 bases are shared with TRBD2. CDR3 loop: CASESGLEREDYYANTGELFF. CDR3 nucleotide sequence: TGTGCCAGTGAATCCGGGCTAGAGCGGGAGGACTACTACGCGAACACCGGGGAGCTGTTTTTT.